This T cell receptor (beta chain) came from a study of monozygotic twins with cystic fibrosis. About the study: Libraries were built from three micrograms of fragmented DNA using about 16 PCR cycles. General study results and limits: Shared CDR3 numbers were not associated with age, concordance or severity. V usage most resembled the co-twin in 13 of 16 pairs. Monozygotic CF twin pairs shared significantly more nucleotide-identical clonotypes than unrelated CF individuals did.

Per germline, CDR1 SGDLS and CDR2 YYNGEE. CDR3 length equals 15 residues. Germline trimming cut 3 bases from V and 5 bases from J; bases unmatched to any gene: 7. Of note for this clone: What it recognizes is unknown.

The method was immunoSEQ multiplex PCR; TCRdb's version includes in-frame clones alone and lacks a portion of them. The sample lists tens of thousands of clones, around nine tenths seen once, with roughly 0.19% in the top ten. The chain recombines TRBV9 with TRBJ1-1, with 10 bases identical to TRBD1. The TCR was taken from a boy aged 2 to 10 with cystic fibrosis. The sample comprised blood. This chain's CDR3 is CASSDRQGAETEAFF. The CDR3 nucleotides are TGTGCCAGCAGCGATAGACAGGGGGCGGAGACTGAAGCTTTCTTT.